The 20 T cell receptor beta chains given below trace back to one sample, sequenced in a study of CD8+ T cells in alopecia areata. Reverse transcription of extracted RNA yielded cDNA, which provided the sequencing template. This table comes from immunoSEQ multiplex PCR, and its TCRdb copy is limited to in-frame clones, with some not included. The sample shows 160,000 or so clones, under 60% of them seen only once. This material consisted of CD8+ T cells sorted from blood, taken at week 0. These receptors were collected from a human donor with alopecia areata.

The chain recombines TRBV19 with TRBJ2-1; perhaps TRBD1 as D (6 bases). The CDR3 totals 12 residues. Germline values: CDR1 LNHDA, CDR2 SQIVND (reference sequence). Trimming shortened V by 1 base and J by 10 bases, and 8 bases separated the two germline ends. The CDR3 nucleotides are TGTGCCAGTAGTATAGCGGGGACAGAGCAGTTCTTC. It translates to CASSIAGTEQFF.

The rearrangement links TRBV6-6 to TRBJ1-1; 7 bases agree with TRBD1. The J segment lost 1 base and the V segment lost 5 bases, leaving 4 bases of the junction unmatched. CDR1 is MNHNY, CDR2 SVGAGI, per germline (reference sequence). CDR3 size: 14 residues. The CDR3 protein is CASSKRTGNTEAFF. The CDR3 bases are TGTGCCAGCAGTAAACGGACAGGGAACACTGAAGCTTTCTTT.

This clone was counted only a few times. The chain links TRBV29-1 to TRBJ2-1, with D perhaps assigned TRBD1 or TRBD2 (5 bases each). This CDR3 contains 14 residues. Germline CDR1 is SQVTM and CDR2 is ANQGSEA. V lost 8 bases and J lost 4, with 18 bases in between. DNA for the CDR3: TGCAGCTGGGGGAGCGGCAAAGTATACAATGAGCAGTTCTTC. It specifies CSWGSGKVYNEQFF.

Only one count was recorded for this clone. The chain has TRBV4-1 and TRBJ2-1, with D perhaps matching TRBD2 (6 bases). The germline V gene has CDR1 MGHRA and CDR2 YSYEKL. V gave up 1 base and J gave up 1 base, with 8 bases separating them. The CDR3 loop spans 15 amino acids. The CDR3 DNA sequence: TGCGCCAGCAGCCAAGCAGGAGGGTCCTACAATGAGCAGTTCTTC. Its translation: CASSQAGGSYNEQFF.

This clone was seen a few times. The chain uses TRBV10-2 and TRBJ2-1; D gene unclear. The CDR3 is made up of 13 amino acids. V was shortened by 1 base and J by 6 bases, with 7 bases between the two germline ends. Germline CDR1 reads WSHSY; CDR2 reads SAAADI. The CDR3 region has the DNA TGCGCCAGCAGTGAGTTTGGATCCAATGAGCAGTTCTTC. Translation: CASSEFGSNEQFF.

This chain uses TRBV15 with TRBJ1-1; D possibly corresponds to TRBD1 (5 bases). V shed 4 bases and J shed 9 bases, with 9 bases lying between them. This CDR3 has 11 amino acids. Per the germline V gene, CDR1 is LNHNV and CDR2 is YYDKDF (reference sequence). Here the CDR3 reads CATSTGLKAFF. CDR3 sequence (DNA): TGTGCCACCAGCACGGGACTAAAAGCTTTCTTT. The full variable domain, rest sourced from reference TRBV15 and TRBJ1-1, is DAMVIQNPRYQVTQFGKPVTLSCSQTLNHNVMYWYQQKSSQAPKLLFHYYDKDFNNEADTPDNFQSRRPNTSFCFLDIRSPGLGDTAMYLCATSTGLKAFFGQGTRLTVV.

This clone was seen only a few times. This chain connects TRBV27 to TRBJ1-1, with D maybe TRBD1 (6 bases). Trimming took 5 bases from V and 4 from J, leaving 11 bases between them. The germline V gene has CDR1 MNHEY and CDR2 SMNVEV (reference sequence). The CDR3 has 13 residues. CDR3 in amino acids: CASSLAGVTEAFF. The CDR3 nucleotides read TGTGCCAGCAGTCTCGCAGGGGTCACTGAAGCTTTCTTT.

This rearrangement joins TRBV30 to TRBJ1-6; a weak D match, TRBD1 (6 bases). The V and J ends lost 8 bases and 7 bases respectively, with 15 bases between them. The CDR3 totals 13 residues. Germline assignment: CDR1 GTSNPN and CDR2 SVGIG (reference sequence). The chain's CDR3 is CAADRSSNSPLHF. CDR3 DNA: TGTGCCGCCGACAGGTCCTCCAATTCACCCCTCCACTTT.

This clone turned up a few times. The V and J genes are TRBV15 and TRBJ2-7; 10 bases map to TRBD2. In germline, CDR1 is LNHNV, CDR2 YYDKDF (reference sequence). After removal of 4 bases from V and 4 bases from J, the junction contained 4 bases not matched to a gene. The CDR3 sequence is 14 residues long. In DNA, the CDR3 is TGTGCCACCAGCAAGCGGGGGGGCCCTTACGAGCAGTACTTC. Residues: CATSKRGGPYEQYF.

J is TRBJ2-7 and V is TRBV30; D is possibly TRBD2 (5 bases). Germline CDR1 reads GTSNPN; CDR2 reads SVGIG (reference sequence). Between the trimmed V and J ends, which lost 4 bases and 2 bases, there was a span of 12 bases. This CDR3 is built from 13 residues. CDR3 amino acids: CAWNGAETYEQYF. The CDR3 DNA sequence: TGTGCCTGGAACGGAGCGGAGACCTACGAGCAGTACTTC.

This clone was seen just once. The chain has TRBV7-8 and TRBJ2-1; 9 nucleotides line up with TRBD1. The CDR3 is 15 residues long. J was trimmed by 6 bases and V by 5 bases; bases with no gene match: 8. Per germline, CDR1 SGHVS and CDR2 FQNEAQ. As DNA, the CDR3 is TGTGCCAGCAGCGGTCCACAGGGGGCAGGCAATGAGCAGTTCTTC. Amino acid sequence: CASSGPQGAGNEQFF.

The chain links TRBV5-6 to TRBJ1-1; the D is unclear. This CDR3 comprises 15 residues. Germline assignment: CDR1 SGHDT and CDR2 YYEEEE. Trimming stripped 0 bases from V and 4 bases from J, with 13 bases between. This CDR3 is CASSLGRAGRTEAFF. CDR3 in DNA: TGTGCCAGCAGCTTGGGACGGGCTGGGCGCACTGAAGCTTTCTTT.

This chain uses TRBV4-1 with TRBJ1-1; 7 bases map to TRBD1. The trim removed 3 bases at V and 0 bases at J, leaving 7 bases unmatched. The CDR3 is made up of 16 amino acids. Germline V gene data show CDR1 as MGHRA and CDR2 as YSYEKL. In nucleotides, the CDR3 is TGCGCCAGCAGCCACCGACAGGGCGAAATGAACACTGAAGCTTTCTTT. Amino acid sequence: CASSHRQGEMNTEAFF.

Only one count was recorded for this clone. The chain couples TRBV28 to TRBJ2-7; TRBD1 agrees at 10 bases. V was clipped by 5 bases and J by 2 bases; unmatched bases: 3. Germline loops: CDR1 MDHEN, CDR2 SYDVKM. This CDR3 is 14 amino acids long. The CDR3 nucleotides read TGTGCCAGCAGTCCGGGACAGGGGCCCTACGAGCAGTACTTC. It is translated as CASSPGQGPYEQYF.

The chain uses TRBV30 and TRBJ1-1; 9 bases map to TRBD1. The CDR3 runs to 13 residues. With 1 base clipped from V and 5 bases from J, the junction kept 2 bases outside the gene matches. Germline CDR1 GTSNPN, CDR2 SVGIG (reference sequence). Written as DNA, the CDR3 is TGTGCCTGGAGTGCCGACAGGGGGACTGAAGCTTTCTTT. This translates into CAWSADRGTEAFF. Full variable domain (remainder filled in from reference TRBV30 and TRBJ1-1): SQTIHQWPATLVQPVGSPLSLECTVEGTSNPNLYWYRQAAGRGLQLLFYSVGIGQISSEVPQNLSASRPQDRQFILSSKKLLLSDSGFYLCAWSADRGTEAFFGQGTRLTVV.

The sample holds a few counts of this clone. The CDR3 loop reads CATSSISGGANEQYF. CDR3 nucleotides: TGTGCCACCAGCAGTATTAGCGGGGGGGCGAACGAGCAGTACTTC. The rearrangement uses TRBV15 and TRBJ2-7; 11 bases align to TRBD2. Unmatched junction bases numbered 6, after V lost 3 bases and J lost 5 bases. The CDR3 has 15 residues. Per germline, CDR1 LNHNV and CDR2 YYDKDF (reference sequence).

The CDR3 bases are TGTGCCAGCAGCCCCGGGACGGGAAGCTCCTACGAGCAGTACTTC. This translates into CASSPGTGSSYEQYF. The chain employs TRBV7-2 and TRBJ2-7; possibly TRBD1 or TRBD2 for D (5 bases each). The CDR3 runs to 15 residues. With 5 bases removed from V and 0 bases from J, the gap between germline ends came to 14 bases. Germline CDR1 SGHTA, CDR2 FQGNSA.

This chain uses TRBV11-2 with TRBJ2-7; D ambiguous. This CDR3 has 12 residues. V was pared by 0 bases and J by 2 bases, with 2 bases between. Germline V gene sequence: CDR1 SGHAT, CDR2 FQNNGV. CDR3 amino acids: CASSLEPYEQYF. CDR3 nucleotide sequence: TGTGCCAGCAGCTTAGAGCCCTACGAGCAGTACTTC.

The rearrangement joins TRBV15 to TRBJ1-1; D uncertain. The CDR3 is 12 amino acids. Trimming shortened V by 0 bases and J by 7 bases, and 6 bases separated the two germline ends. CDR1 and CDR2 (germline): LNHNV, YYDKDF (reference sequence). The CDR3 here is CATSRDEDEAFF. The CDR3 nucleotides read TGTGCCACCAGCAGAGATGAGGATGAAGCTTTCTTT.

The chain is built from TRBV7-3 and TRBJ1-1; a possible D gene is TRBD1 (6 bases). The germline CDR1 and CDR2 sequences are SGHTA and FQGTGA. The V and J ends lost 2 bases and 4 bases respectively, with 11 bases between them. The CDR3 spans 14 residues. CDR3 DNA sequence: TGTGCCAGCAGCTTAGGCACAGGGTCCACTGAAGCTTTCTTT. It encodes CASSLGTGSTEAFF.